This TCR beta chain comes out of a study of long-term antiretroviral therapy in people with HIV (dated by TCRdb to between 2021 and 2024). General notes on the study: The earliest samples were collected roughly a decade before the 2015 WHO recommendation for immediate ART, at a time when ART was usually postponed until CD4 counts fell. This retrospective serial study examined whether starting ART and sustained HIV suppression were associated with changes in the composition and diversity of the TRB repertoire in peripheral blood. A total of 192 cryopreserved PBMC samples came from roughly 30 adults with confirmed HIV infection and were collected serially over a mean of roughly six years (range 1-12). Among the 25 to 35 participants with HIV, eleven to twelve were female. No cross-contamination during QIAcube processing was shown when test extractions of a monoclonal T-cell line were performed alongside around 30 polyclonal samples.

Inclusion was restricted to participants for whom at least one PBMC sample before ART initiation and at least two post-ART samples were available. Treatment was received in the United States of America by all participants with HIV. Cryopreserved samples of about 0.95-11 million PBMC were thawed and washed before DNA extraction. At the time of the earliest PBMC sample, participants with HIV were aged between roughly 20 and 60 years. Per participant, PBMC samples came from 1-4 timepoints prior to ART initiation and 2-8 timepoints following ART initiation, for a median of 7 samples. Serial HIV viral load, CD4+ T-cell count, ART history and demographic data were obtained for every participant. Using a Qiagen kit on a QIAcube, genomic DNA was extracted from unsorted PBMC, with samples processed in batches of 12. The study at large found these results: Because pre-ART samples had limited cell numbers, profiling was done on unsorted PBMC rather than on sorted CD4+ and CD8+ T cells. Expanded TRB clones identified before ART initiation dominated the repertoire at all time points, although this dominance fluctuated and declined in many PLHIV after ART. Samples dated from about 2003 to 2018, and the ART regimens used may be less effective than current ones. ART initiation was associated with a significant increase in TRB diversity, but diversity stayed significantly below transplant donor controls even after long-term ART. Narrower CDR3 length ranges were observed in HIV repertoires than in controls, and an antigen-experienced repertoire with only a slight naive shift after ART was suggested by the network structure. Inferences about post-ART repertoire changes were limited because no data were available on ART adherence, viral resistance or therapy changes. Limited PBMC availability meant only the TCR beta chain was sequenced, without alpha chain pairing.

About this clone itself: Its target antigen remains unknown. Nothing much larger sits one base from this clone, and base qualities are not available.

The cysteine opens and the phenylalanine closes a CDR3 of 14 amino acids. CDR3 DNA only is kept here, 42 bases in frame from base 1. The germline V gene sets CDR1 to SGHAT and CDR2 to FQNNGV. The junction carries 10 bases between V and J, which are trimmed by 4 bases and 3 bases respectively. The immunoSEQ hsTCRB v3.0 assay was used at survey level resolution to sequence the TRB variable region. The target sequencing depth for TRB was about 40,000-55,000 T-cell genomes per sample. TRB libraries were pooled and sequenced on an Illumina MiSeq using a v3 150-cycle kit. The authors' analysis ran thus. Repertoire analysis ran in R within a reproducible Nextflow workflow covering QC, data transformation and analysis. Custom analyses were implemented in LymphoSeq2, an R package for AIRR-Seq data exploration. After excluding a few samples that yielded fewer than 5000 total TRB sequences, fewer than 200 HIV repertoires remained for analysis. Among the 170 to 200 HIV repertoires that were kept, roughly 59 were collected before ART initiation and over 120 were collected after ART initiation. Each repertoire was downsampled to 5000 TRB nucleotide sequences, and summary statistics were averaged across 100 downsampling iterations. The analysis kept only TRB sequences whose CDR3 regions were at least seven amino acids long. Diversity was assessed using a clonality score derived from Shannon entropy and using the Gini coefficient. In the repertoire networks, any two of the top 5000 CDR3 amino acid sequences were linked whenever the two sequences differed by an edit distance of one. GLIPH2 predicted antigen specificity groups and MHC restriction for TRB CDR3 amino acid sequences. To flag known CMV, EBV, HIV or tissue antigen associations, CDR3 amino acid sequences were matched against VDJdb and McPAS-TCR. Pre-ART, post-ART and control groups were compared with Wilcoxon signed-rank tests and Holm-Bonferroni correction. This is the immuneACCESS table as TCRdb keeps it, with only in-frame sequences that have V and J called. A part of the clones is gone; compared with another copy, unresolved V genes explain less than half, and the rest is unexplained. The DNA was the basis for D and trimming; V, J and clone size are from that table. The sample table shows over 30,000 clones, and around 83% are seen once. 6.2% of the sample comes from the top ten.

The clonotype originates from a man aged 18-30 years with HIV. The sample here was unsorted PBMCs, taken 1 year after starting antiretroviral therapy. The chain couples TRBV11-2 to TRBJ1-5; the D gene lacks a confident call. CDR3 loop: CASSSAGSNQPQHF. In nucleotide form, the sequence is TGTGCCAGCAGCTCGGCAGGATCCAATCAGCCCCAGCATTTT.